The 27 T cell receptor beta chains in this list originate from one sample, sequenced in a study of prognosis after radiotherapy for stage I lung cancer. Using two-round multiplex PCR, the authors amplified TCR beta CDR3 from genomic DNA. Primers specific to each TRBV and TRBJ gene drove first-round PCR. MiXCR was run by TCRdb on the multiplex PCR reads, yielding one entry per CDR3 protein. The table includes roughly 26,000 distinct CDR3 sequences, around 30% detected once. The source was PBMCs, collected before or after stereotactic body radiation therapy (not recorded which). The receptors originated from a donor aged 50 or older with non-small cell lung cancer.

There are many counts of this clonotype. The rearrangement joins TRBV5-1 to TRBJ2-1; 8 nucleotides align to TRBD2. The CDR3 is 16 amino acids. Germline V CDR1 and CDR2: SGHRS, YFSETQ. J gave up 6 bases and V 1 base, and 9 bases lay outside the gene matches. CDR3 sequence reads: CASSLFFQREFNEQFF. The CDR3 region has the DNA TGCGCCAGCAGCTTGTTTTTTCAGCGGGAGTTCAATGAGCAGTTCTTC. The variable domain in full, completed from reference TRBV5-1 and TRBJ2-1, reads KAGVTQTPRYLIKTRGQQVTLSCSPISGHRSVSWYQQTPGQGLQFLFEYFSETQRNKGNFPGRFSGRQFSNSRSEMNVSTLELGDSALYLCASSLFFQREFNEQFFGPGTRLTVL.

About this clonotype: With a far larger clone one base away, a read error is the likely cause. CDR3 protein: CASRTSQETQYF. CDR3 in DNA: TGTGCCAGCCGGACGTCGCAAGAGACCCAGTACTTC. This rearrangement joins TRBV2 to TRBJ2-7; D is ambiguous. The closer fit of TRBJ2-5 to the DNA end suggests the J call may be wrong. Germline CDR1 reads SNHLY; CDR2 reads FYNNEI. This CDR3 has 12 amino acids.

This rearrangement joins TRBV28 to TRBJ2-3; D perhaps matches TRBD1 (6 bases). The CDR3 sequence is 16 residues long. V was pared by 2 bases and J by 3 bases, with 15 bases between. Germline-derived CDR1 and CDR2 are MDHEN and SYDVKM. DNA for the CDR3: TGTGCCAGCAGTTTAGGTTCAGGGGCCGGTACAGATACGCAGTATTTT. Residues: CASSLGSGAGTDTQYF.

This clonotype showed up many times. The rearrangement joins TRBV10-3 to TRBJ1-1, with 7 bases fitting TRBD1. The junction had 5 bases not matched to a gene; V was cut back by 6 bases and J by 7 bases. The CDR3 spans 12 residues. Germline values: CDR1 ENHRY, CDR2 SYGVKD. In nucleotides, the CDR3 is TGTGCCATCAGAGGGGACAGATTTGAAGCTTTCTTT. It codes for CAIRGDRFEAFF.

This clonotype was seen repeatedly, ten times or more. The rearrangement uses TRBV20-1 and TRBJ2-2; 11 bases align to TRBD2. This CDR3 has 16 amino acids. Germline V CDR1 and CDR2: DFQATT, SNEGSKA (reference sequence). The trim removed 4 bases at V and 1 base at J, leaving 5 bases unmatched. The CDR3 region is CSAKTSGALNTGELFF. In DNA form, the CDR3 reads TGCAGTGCTAAGACTAGCGGGGCCCTGAACACCGGGGAGCTGTTTTTT.

This chain links TRBV6-1 with TRBJ2-7; 8 bases fit TRBD2. The CDR3 is 16 residues long. The V segment lost 6 bases and the J segment 5 bases; nucleotides outside the gene matches: 15. The germline V gene has CDR1 MNHNS and CDR2 SASEGT. The CDR3 here is CASSPSLGTRKDEQYF. The CDR3 DNA sequence: TGTGCCAGCAGCCCTAGCCTTGGGACTAGGAAAGACGAGCAGTACTTC.

This clonotype was counted at least ten times. CDR3 DNA: TGCGCCAGCAGCCCTAGATCTAGCACAGATACGCAGTATTTT. Its translation: CASSPRSSTDTQYF. The genes are TRBV5-1 and TRBJ2-3; D is unclear. The CDR3 has 14 residues. The V gene lost 4 bases and the J gene lost 0 bases, with 9 bases spanning the gap. Germline V gene data show CDR1 as SGHRS and CDR2 as YFSETQ.

This clonotype showed up many times. The chain is built from TRBV3-1 and TRBJ1-2, with D uncertain. The ends were cut back, 4 bases at V and 7 bases at J, with 19 bases in the middle. CDR3 size: 15 residues. CDR1 and CDR2 (germline): LGHDT, YNNKEL (reference sequence). CDR3 residues: CASSPTKGSTFGYTF. The DNA for the CDR3 is TGTGCCAGCAGCCCTACTAAGGGAAGCACTTTTGGCTACACCTTC.

Details on this clonotype: This may arise from a read error, as a much more abundant clone is one base away. The chain joins TRBV20-1 to TRBJ2-5; the D call may be TRBD1 or TRBD2 (5 bases each). V lost 6 bases, J lost 5 bases, and 13 bases lay in between. This CDR3 is built from 12 residues. Germline V CDR1 and CDR2: DFQATT, SNEGSKA (reference sequence). The CDR3 protein is CSAIAGDETQYF. The DNA for the CDR3 is TGCAGTGCCATCGCCGGGGACGAGACCCAGTACTTC.

This clonotype was seen many times. As DNA, the CDR3 is TGTGCCAGCTCCGACAGGTTGTCCTACAATGAGCAGTTCTTC. This gives the protein CASSDRLSYNEQFF. The chain is built from TRBV19 and TRBJ2-1, with D possibly being TRBD1 (6 bases). This CDR3 is 14 amino acids long. V was trimmed by 9 bases and J by 1 base, leaving 13 bases between them. Germline V gene lookup returns CDR1 LNHDA and CDR2 SQIVND (reference sequence).

This chain joins TRBV7-8 and TRBJ2-2, with 10 nucleotides matching TRBD1. The ends lost 5 bases at V and 7 bases at J; junction bases unmatched: 10. The CDR3 runs to 16 residues. Germline V lookup: CDR1 SGHVS, CDR2 FQNEAQ. The CDR3 DNA follows: TGTGCCAGCAGCACCAGACAGGGGGCGGTTAACGGGGAGCTGTTTTTT. This translates into CASSTRQGAVNGELFF.

The chain is built from TRBV12-3 or TRBV12-4 and TRBJ1-1; TRBD1 matches at 12 bases. J gave up 4 bases and V 8 bases, and 2 bases lay outside the gene matches. CDR3 length: 13 residues. CDR3 loop: CASGDRGRTEAFF. The CDR3 region has the DNA TGTGCCAGCGGGGACAGGGGGCGCACTGAAGCTTTCTTT.

V and J are TRBV24-1 and TRBJ2-3; D possibly corresponds to TRBD2 (7 bases). Trimming shortened V by 3 bases and J by 4 bases, and 13 bases separated the two germline ends. This CDR3 has 15 amino acids. Germline CDR1 reads KGHDR; CDR2 reads SFDVKD. CDR3 DNA: TGTGCCACCAGTGATGTCCGGGGGGCCTCAGATACGCAGTATTTT. Translation: CATSDVRGASDTQYF.

This clonotype has at least ten counts. J is TRBJ2-7 and V is TRBV11-1; D gene uncertain. Trimming pared 1 base from V and 0 bases from J, leaving 7 bases between. CDR1 is SGHAT and CDR2 is FQDESV in the germline V gene (reference sequence). The CDR3 is made up of 14 amino acids. CDR3 sequence reads: CASSLGSLSYEQYF. The CDR3 bases are TGTGCCAGCAGCTTAGGGAGCCTCTCCTACGAGCAGTACTTC.

Remarks on this clonotype: It may be a read error: a sequence one base away is much more abundant. The chain recombines TRBV18 with TRBJ2-7, with D maybe TRBD1 (6 bases). Germline lookup yields CDR1 KGHSH and CDR2 LQKENI. CDR3 size: 12 residues. The CDR3 sequence is CAISTGFDEQYF. In nucleotides, the CDR3 is TGTGCCATCTCAACAGGGTTCGACGAGCAGTACTTC.

The sample holds many counts of this clonotype. The J gene is TRBJ2-5, the V gene TRBV19; 11 bases align to TRBD2. Trimming cost V 9 bases and J 6 bases; bases outside gene matches: 12. The CDR3 is made up of 15 amino acids. Germline V gene lookup returns CDR1 LNHDA and CDR2 SQIVND (reference sequence). The CDR3 region is CASSISGGAGKTQYF. The CDR3 DNA reads TGTGCCAGCTCAATTAGCGGGGGGGCCGGGAAGACCCAGTACTTC.

This clonotype was seen ten or more times. The genes are TRBV3-1 and TRBJ2-7; no definite D call. The CDR3 extends over 13 amino acids. Trimming removed 4 bases from V and 5 bases from J, with 12 bases in between. CDR1 is LGHDT, CDR2 YNNKEL, per germline (reference sequence). CDR3 sequence reads: CASSPTPFNEQYF. CDR3 nucleotide sequence: TGTGCCAGCAGCCCGACCCCCTTTAACGAGCAGTACTTC.

The CDR3: CATSDSLHPDRDGHEQYF. The DNA for the CDR3 is TGTGCCACCAGTGATTCTTTACACCCGGACAGGGACGGCCACGAGCAGTACTTC. The genes are TRBV24-1 and TRBJ2-7, with TRBD1 matching over 8 bases. The V and J ends lost 2 bases and 5 bases, in that order; junction bases with no gene match: 16. Germline V gene sequence: CDR1 KGHDR, CDR2 SFDVKD. The CDR3 has 18 residues.

This clonotype was counted many times. J is TRBJ1-2 and V is TRBV12-3 or TRBV12-4; TRBD1 matches 12 bases. The CDR3 is 14 amino acids. V trimming: 6 bases; J trimming: 8 bases; junction bases outside the gene matches: 7. DNA of the CDR3: TGTGCCAGCAGCGGGACAGGGGGCCTGGGGGGCTACACCTTC. It specifies CASSGTGGLGGYTF.

In regard to this clonotype: Only one base separates this from a far larger clonotype, so it likely reflects a read error. This chain joins TRBV6-9 and TRBJ1-1, with D possibly TRBD1 on 5 matching bases. In germline, CDR1 is MNHGY, CDR2 SVAAGI. The ends were cut back, 4 bases at V and 8 bases at J, with 14 bases in the middle. CDR3 length equals 13 residues. This CDR3 is CASSSGCSSEAFF. CDR3 bases: TGTGCCAGCAGTTCAGGGTGCTCTTCCGAAGCTTTCTTT.

The sample holds many counts of this clonotype. This chain links TRBV28 with TRBJ2-1; D not resolved. Trimming removed 2 bases at V and 4 bases at J, with 12 bases between. The CDR3 spans 15 residues. Germline V gives CDR1 MDHEN, CDR2 SYDVKM. CDR3 loop: CASSLRAVSYNEQFF. The DNA of the CDR3 is TGTGCCAGCAGTTTAAGGGCAGTTTCTTACAATGAGCAGTTCTTC. Supplemented by reference TRBV28 and TRBJ2-1, the full variable domain reads DVKVTQSSRYLVKRTGEKVFLECVQDMDHENMFWYRQDPGLGLRLIYFSYDVKMKEKGDIPEGYSVSREKKERFSLILESASTNQTSMYLCASSLRAVSYNEQFFGPGTRLTVL.

This clonotype was observed at least ten times. J is TRBJ2-7 and V is TRBV19, with 14 positions matching TRBD2. V dropped 7 bases and J dropped 3; count of bases not matched to a gene: 8. CDR3 length: 16 residues. Germline V gives CDR1 LNHDA, CDR2 SQIVND (reference sequence). The CDR3 bases are TGTGCCAGTATGGGACTAGCGGGAGTCGGAAGCTACGAGCAGTACTTC. It specifies CASMGLAGVGSYEQYF.

This clonotype came up once. The rearrangement uses TRBV6-2 or TRBV6-3 and TRBJ1-1; 11 nucleotides match TRBD1. CDR3 length: 15 residues. The germline V gene encodes CDR1 MNHEY and CDR2 SVGEGT. V shed 5 bases and J 3 bases; nucleotides not matched to a gene: 5. The CDR3 nucleotides are TGTGCCAGCAGTGAACTGGGACAGGGGGACACTGAAGCTTTCTTT. This translates into CASSELGQGDTEAFF.

This clonotype was recorded many times. The chain uses TRBV20-1 and TRBJ1-6, with 8 nucleotides matching TRBD1. The trim removed 3 bases at V and 1 base at J, leaving 5 bases unmatched. This CDR3 contains 16 residues. The germline V gene has CDR1 DFQATT and CDR2 SNEGSKA (reference sequence). The CDR3 region has the DNA TGCAGTGCTAGCTCAGGGGGCGGTTCCTATAATTCACCCCTCCACTTT. Its protein is CSASSGGGSYNSPLHF.

This clonotype was recorded at least ten times. The J gene is TRBJ2-5, the V gene TRBV20-1, with TRBD2 matching over 14 bases. In germline, CDR1 is DFQATT, CDR2 SNEGSKA (reference sequence). Losses at the gene ends were 0 bases for V and 0 bases for J; bases not matched to a gene: 6. This CDR3 is built from 18 residues. The CDR3: CSARDGLAGGTYQETQYF. The DNA for the CDR3 is TGCAGTGCTAGAGACGGACTAGCGGGAGGCACGTACCAAGAGACCCAGTACTTC.

This clonotype was seen ten or more times. This CDR3 reads CASSPRREGGYTF. In DNA form, the CDR3 reads TGTGCCAGCTCACCACGCAGGGAAGGTGGCTACACCTTC. J is TRBJ1-2 and V is TRBV18; D is perhaps TRBD1 (5 bases). The V end was cut by 1 base, the J end by 7 bases, with 10 bases between. The CDR3 extends over 13 amino acids. Germline lookup yields CDR1 KGHSH and CDR2 LQKENI.

This clonotype was counted many times. The chain couples TRBV6-9 to TRBJ2-5; TRBD1 aligns across 7 bases. Looked up from germline, CDR1 is MNHGY and CDR2 is SVAAGI. After removal of 3 bases from V and 5 bases from J, the junction contained 6 bases not matched to a gene. This CDR3 contains 14 residues. The CDR3 protein is CASSYDTGVETQYF. The CDR3 DNA sequence: TGTGCCAGCAGTTACGACACAGGGGTGGAGACCCAGTACTTC.